This T cell receptor beta chain appears in the sequencing data of a study of cytomegalovirus exposure and HLA in healthy donors. General study findings and limits: A prior analysis recorded that most TCR beta V segments were productive about 87% or about 30% of the time.

Notes on this clone: Its cognate antigen is unknown.

Trimming pared 3 bases from V and 5 bases from J, leaving 7 bases between. Looked up from germline, CDR1 is DFQATT and CDR2 is SNEGSKA (reference sequence). This CDR3 is 11 amino acids long. Researchers ran the PCR with 60 Vbeta and 13 Jbeta primers. TCRdb keeps only in-frame clones here, not all; method: immunoSEQ multiplex PCR. The sample has around 130,000 clones, roughly 82% seen once. The chain couples TRBV20-1 to TRBJ2-5; D is unclear. The receptor comes from a young woman in good health and CMV-seronegative. Sequenced: PBMCs. In DNA, the CDR3 is TGCAGTGCTAGCCTGAGGGAGACCCAGTACTTC. Protein product: CSASLRETQYF.